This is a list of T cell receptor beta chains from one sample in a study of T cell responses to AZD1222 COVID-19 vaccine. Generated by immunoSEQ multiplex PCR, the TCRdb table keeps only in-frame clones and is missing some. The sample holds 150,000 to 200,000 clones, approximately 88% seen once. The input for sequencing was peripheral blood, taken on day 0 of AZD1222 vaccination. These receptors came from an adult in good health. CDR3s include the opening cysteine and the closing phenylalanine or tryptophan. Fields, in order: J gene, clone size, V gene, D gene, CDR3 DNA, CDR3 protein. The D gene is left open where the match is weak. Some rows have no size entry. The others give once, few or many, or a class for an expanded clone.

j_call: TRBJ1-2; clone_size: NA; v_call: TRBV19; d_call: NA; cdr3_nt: TGTGCCAGCACCTCCACGTCTGGCACACACTTCTATGGCTACACCTTC; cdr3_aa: CASTSTSGTHFYGYTF
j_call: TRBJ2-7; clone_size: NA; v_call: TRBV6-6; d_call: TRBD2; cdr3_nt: TGTGCCACTGGGACTAGCGGTTACTACGAGCAGTACTTC; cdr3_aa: CATGTSGYYEQYF
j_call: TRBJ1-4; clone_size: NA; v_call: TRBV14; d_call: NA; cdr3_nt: TGTGCCAGCAGCCAATTTAAAGCAACTAATGAAAAACTGTTTTTT; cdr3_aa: CASSQFKATNEKLFF
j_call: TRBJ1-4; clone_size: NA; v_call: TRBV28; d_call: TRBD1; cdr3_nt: TGTGCCAGCAGTTGGCCGGGACAGGGCGGAGAAAAACTGTTTTTT; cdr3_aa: CASSWPGQGGEKLFF
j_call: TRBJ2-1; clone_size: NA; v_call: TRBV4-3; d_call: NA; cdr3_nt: TGCGCCAGCTCCGTGGGGGGCAGAGGCTACAATGAGCAGTTCTTC; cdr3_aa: CASSVGGRGYNEQFF
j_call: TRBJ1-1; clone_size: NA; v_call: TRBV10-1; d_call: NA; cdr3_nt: TGCGCCAGCAAGGGAGTGAACACTGAAGCTTTCTTT; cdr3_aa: CASKGVNTEAFF
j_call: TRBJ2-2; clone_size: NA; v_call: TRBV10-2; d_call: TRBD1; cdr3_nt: TGCGCCAGCAGGAGGACAGGGGACACCGGGGAGCTGTTTTTT; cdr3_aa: CASRRTGDTGELFF
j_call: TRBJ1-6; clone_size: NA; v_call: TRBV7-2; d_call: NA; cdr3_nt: TGTGCCAGCAGCTTAAGGGGTCCTCGGGGGCTTTCACCCCTCCACTTT; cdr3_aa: CASSLRGPRGLSPLHF
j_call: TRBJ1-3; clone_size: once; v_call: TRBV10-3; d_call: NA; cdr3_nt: TGTGCCATCAGTGAGGCCGTCTCTGGAAACACCATATATTTT; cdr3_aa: CAISEAVSGNTIYF
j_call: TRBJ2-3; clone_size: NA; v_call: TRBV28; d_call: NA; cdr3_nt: TGTGCCAGCAGGAAAACAGGGTGGGGCACAGATACGCAGTATTTT; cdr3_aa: CASRKTGWGTDTQYF
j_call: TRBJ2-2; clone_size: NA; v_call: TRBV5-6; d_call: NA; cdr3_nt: TGTGCCAGCAGCCATGCGGTGGGTTCCGGGGAGCTGTTTTTT; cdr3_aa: CASSHAVGSGELFF
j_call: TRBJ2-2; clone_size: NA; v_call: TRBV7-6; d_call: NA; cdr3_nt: TGTGCCAGCAGGAACAGGGCTACGAACACCGGGGAGCTGTTTTTT; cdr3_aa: CASRNRATNTGELFF
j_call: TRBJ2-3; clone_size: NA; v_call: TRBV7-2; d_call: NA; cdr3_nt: TGTGCCAGCAGCTTAGATTTCACAGATACGCAGTATTTT; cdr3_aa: CASSLDFTDTQYF
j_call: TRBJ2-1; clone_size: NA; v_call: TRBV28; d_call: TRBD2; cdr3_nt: TGTGCCAGCAGTCATCATACCGGGAGGGGACCAATTCTGCAGTTCTTC; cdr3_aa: CASSHHTGRGPILQFF
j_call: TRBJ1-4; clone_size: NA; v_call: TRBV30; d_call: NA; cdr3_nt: TGTGCCTGGAGCCGAAATCAGGGGAACTTTGAAAAACTGTTTTTT; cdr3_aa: CAWSRNQGNFEKLFF
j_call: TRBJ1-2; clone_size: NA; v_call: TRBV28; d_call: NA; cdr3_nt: TGTGCCAGCAGTTTAGGAGGGGGGGCGAATGGCTACACCTTC; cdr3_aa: CASSLGGGANGYTF
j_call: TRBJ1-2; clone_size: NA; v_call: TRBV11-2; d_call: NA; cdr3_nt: TGTGCCAGCAGCTTAGGGGGTCCCACTTCGAACTATGGCTACACCTTC; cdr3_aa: CASSLGGPTSNYGYTF
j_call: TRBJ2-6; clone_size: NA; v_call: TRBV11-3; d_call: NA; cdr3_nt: TGTGCCAGCAGCTTATCTGGGGCCAACGTCCTGACTTTC; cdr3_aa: CASSLSGANVLTF
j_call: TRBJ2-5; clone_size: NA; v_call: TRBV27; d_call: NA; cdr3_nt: TGTGCCAGCCGACCCACAGGGAGGGAGACCCAGTACTTC; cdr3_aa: CASRPTGRETQYF
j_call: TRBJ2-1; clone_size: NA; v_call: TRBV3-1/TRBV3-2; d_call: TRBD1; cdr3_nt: TGTGCCAGCAGCCTCCAGGGACAGGGGAATTTCAATGAGCAGTTCTTC; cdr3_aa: CASSLQGQGNFNEQFF
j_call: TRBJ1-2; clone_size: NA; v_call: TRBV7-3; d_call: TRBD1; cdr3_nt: TGTGCCAGCAGCCAAGGGACAGGGAGAAACTATGGCTACACCTTC; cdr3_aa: CASSQGTGRNYGYTF
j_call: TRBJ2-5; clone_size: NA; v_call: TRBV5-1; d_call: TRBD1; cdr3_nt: TGCGCCAGCAGCGAGACAGGGGGCGTAGAGACCCAGTACTTC; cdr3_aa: CASSETGGVETQYF
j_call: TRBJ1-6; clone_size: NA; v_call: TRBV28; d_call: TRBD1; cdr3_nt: TGTGCCAGCAGTTTATCCACAGGGGTCCATTCACCCCTCCACTTT; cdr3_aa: CASSLSTGVHSPLHF
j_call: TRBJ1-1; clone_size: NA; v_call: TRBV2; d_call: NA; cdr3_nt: TGTGCCAGCAAGGGGTTGGGGAACACTGAAGCTTTCTTT; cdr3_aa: CASKGLGNTEAFF
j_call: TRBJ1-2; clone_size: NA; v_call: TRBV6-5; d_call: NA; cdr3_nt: TGTGCCAGCACCCAACGAGGAGTCTTCTATGGCTACACCTTC; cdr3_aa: CASTQRGVFYGYTF
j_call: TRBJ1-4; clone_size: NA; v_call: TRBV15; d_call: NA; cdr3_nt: TGTGCCACCAGCAAGTACCGAGGGGAAAAACTGTTTTTT; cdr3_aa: CATSKYRGEKLFF
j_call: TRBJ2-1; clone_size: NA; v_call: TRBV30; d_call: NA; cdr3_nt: TGTGCCTGGTCGGGAACGGGAGTAAGTGAGCAGTTCTTC; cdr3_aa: CAWSGTGVSEQFF
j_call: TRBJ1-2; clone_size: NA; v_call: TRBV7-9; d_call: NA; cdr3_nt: TGTGCCAGCAGCTCTGGGACATCCCCAAGGATTAGCGGCTACACCTTC; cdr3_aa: CASSSGTSPRISGYTF
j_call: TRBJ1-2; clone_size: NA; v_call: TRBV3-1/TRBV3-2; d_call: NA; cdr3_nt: TGTGCCAGCAGCCAAGGCCGACAGACTGGGGGCTACACCTTC; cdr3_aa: CASSQGRQTGGYTF